This T cell receptor (beta chain) was sequenced for a study of glioma-infiltrating T cells. As concerns this clonotype: Its antigen is not known.

Overall study findings and caveats: Above-expected tissue-blood divergence occurred in all gliomas, most in low-grade ones. Only very few CDR3 sequences appeared in both tissue and blood.

The iRepertoire nested amplicon-rescue multiplex PCR amplified TCR alpha and beta CDR3s from RNA. Tissue mRNA or PBMC total RNA, about 85-400 ng, went into one-step reverse transcription and amplification. One entry per CDR3 protein, called by TCRdb with MiXCR from the multiplex PCR reads. This table has 160,000 or so distinct CDR3 sequences, over 40% appearing once. The specimen was glioma tissue, nonneoplastic brain tissue, or PBMCs (not recorded which). The sequence was obtained from a human donor with low-grade glioma or glioblastoma, undergoing nonglioma brain surgery, or in good health (not recorded which).

This chain's CDR3 is CASRGQFGTDTQYF. The CDR3 DNA reads TGTGCCAGCAGGGGACAGTTCGGCACAGATACGCAGTATTTT. The chain recombines TRBV12-3 or TRBV12-4 with TRBJ2-3, with 7 nucleotides matching TRBD1. Losses at the gene ends were 6 bases for V and 1 base for J; bases not matched to a gene: 4. The CDR3 extends over 14 amino acids.